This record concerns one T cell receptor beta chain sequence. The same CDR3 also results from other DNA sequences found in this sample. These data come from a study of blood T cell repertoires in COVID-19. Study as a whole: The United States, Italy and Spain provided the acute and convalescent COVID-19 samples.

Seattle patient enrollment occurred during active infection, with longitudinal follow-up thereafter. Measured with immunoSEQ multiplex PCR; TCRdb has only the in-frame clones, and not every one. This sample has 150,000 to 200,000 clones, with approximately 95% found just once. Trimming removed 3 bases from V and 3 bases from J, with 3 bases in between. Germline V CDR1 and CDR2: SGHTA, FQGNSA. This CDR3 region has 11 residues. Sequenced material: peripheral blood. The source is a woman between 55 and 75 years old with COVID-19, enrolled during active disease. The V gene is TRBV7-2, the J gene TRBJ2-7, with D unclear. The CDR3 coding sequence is TGTGCCAGCAGCTTCCTCTACGAGCAGTACTTC. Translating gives CASSFLYEQYF.